Following are 23 T cell receptor beta chains from one sample sequenced in a study of cytomegalovirus exposure and HLA in healthy donors. Researchers ran the PCR with 60 Vbeta and 13 Jbeta primers. Here immunoSEQ multiplex PCR was the method, and the copy in TCRdb shows in-frame clones only, minus some. The listing records roughly 110,000 clones. The sample taken for sequencing was PBMCs. Receptor source: a man aged 30 to 45 in good health and CMV-seronegative.

The V and J genes are TRBV6-6 and TRBJ1-2; 9 nucleotides agree with TRBD1. The CDR3 consists of 15 residues. The germline gives CDR1 MNHNY, CDR2 SVGAGI (reference sequence). The trim removed 0 bases at V and 4 bases at J, leaving 3 bases unmatched. The CDR3, as DNA: TGTGCCAGCAGTTACTCAGGGACAGGGACCTATGGCTACACCTTC. Translation: CASSYSGTGTYGYTF.

The chain employs TRBV7-2 and TRBJ1-3; D not certain. V was pared by 5 bases and J by 4 bases, with 9 bases between. The V gene's germline CDR1 is SGHTA and CDR2 FQGNSA. The CDR3 sequence is 13 residues long. CDR3 nucleotide sequence: TGTGCCAGCAGCCCGCAGGAAGGAAACACCATATATTTT. Translating gives CASSPQEGNTIYF. The whole variable domain, remainder taken from reference TRBV7-2 and TRBJ1-3, is GAGVSQSPSNKVTEKGKDVELRCDPISGHTALYWYRQSLGQGLEFLIYFQGNSAPDKSGLPSDRFSAERTGGSVSTLTIQRTQQEDSAVYLCASSPQEGNTIYFGEGSWLTVV.

The J gene is TRBJ1-6, the V gene TRBV5-6; 12 positions agree with TRBD1. The ends lost 4 bases at V and 3 bases at J; junction bases unmatched: 8. CDR3 size: 18 residues. The germline V gene encodes CDR1 SGHDT and CDR2 YYEEEE. This CDR3 reads CASSGGTGGRFYNSPLHF. CDR3 nucleotide sequence: TGTGCCAGCAGCGGCGGGACAGGGGGCCGGTTCTATAATTCACCCCTCCACTTT.

The J gene is TRBJ2-1, the V gene TRBV9; D not certain. This CDR3 contains 15 residues. V lost 0 bases and J 8 bases, leaving 15 bases between the germline ends. Germline CDR1 is SGDLS and CDR2 is YYNGEE. The CDR3 protein is CASSVGVSPADEQFF. As DNA, the CDR3 is TGTGCCAGCAGCGTAGGAGTTTCCCCGGCGGATGAGCAGTTCTTC.

The gene calls are TRBV19 and TRBJ2-1; TRBD1 is a possible D gene (5 bases). V dropped 9 bases and J dropped 7 bases, with 19 bases sitting between them. The germline V gene has CDR1 LNHDA and CDR2 SQIVND (reference sequence). The CDR3 totals 14 residues. The CDR3 DNA follows: TGTGCCAGCGGTGACAGATCCACGCCGAATGAGCAGTTCTTC. This encodes CASGDRSTPNEQFF.

The chain joins TRBV6-5 to TRBJ2-7; 7 bases match TRBD1. The CDR3 is made up of 11 amino acids. Losses at the gene ends were 8 bases for V and 5 bases for J; bases not matched to a gene: 3. From germline, CDR1 is MNHEY and CDR2 SVGAGI. CDR3 sequence reads: CASSQGNEQYF. In DNA, the CDR3 is TGTGCCAGCTCACAGGGGAACGAGCAGTACTTC.

The gene calls are TRBV4-3 and TRBJ2-1; a possible D gene is TRBD2 (6 bases). There are 15 residues in the CDR3. Germline lookup yields CDR1 LGHNA and CDR2 YSLEER. Trimming cost V 4 bases and J 3 bases, with 13 bases left between them. The DNA for the CDR3 is TGCGCCAGCAGCCCCGGGGGTTCCTACTACAATGAGCAGTTCTTC. This encodes CASSPGGSYYNEQFF.

The rearrangement links TRBV5-1 to TRBJ2-5, with 12 nucleotides matching TRBD1. V dropped 4 bases and J dropped 13; count of bases not matched to a gene: 8. CDR3 length equals 13 residues. The V gene's germline CDR1 is SGHRS and CDR2 YFSETQ. The CDR3 loop reads CASSTGQGARAYF. CDR3 in DNA: TGCGCCAGCAGCACGGGACAGGGGGCTCGGGCGTACTTC.

The chain couples TRBV5-1 to TRBJ2-7; D might be TRBD2 (7 bases). The CDR3 has 15 amino acids. V lost 4 bases and J lost 0, with 14 bases in between. Germline V CDR1 and CDR2: SGHRS, YFSETQ. CDR3 in amino acids: CASSLQGGDSYEQYF. DNA of the CDR3: TGCGCCAGCAGCCTACAGGGAGGGGACTCCTACGAGCAGTACTTC.

The CDR3 region is CSAAGDTEAFF. The CDR3 DNA is TGCAGTGCGGCAGGGGACACTGAAGCTTTCTTT. The rearrangement links TRBV20-1 to TRBJ1-1; possible D gene TRBD1, 6 bases. The CDR3 has 11 amino acids. Trimming shortened V by 6 bases and J by 3 bases, and 8 bases separated the two germline ends. The V gene's germline CDR1 is DFQATT and CDR2 SNEGSKA (reference sequence).

The genes are TRBV21-1 and TRBJ2-7; the table's D call, TRBD1, was not checked against the DNA. TRBV21-1 corresponds to a pseudogene. This CDR3 comprises 16 residues. This CDR3 is CASSKRLAGDAYEQYF. CDR3 nucleotides: TGTGCCAGCAGCAAACGGTTGGCAGGGGACGCCTACGAGCAGTACTTC.

The chain recombines TRBV11-2 with TRBJ2-7; TRBD2 might be the D (5 bases). V gave up 3 bases and J gave up 6 bases, with 24 bases separating them. The CDR3 is 17 residues long. CDR1 and CDR2 (germline): SGHAT, FQNNGV. The CDR3 sequence is CASSLGSRWHGVFEQYF. The CDR3 bases are TGTGCCAGCAGCTTGGGCTCTCGGTGGCACGGGGTATTCGAGCAGTACTTC.

The chain combines TRBV23-1 with TRBJ1-1, with 9 bases lining up with TRBD1. TRBV23-1 is classed as an ORF, of uncertain function. The CDR3 length is 13 residues. With V trimmed by 6 bases and J by 11 bases, 10 bases remained unmatched. CDR3 protein: CASSHGQGRTAFF. In DNA, the CDR3 is TGCGCCAGCAGCCATGGACAGGGGCGTACGGCTTTCTTT.

The chain links TRBV7-8 to TRBJ1-1; 7 positions match TRBD1. The CDR3 spans 15 residues. Germline-derived CDR1 and CDR2 are SGHVS and FQNEAQ. Unmatched junction bases numbered 3, after V lost 1 base and J lost 1 base. This CDR3 is CASSLVTGENTEAFF. CDR3 DNA sequence: TGTGCCAGCAGCTTAGTTACAGGGGAGAACACTGAAGCTTTCTTT.

CDR3 DNA sequence: TGTGCCAGCAGCTTAACACCCGGCGGAGAGACCCAGTACTTC. Its translation: CASSLTPGGETQYF. V and J are TRBV7-2 and TRBJ2-5, with unresolved D. CDR3 length equals 14 residues. V dropped 2 bases and J dropped 4 bases, with 11 bases sitting between them. CDR1 is SGHTA and CDR2 is FQGNSA in the germline V gene.

The CDR3 DNA sequence: TGTGCCAGTAGTCACCGGAATTCACCCCTCCACTTT. Protein: CASSHRNSPLHF. V gene TRBV19 combines with J gene TRBJ1-6; D gene ambiguous. The CDR3 consists of 12 residues. The ends were cut back, 5 bases at V and 7 bases at J, with 6 bases in the middle. Per the germline V gene, CDR1 is LNHDA and CDR2 is SQIVND (reference sequence).

The chain carries TRBV5-1 and TRBJ1-4; 7 nucleotides agree with TRBD1. This CDR3 contains 14 residues. Germline-derived CDR1 and CDR2 are SGHRS and YFSETQ. Trimming cost V 7 bases and J 3 bases; bases outside gene matches: 6. CDR3: CASRKGGPNEKLFF. The CDR3 nucleotides are TGCGCCAGCCGAAAAGGGGGCCCTAATGAAAAACTGTTTTTT.

This rearrangement joins TRBV7-2 to TRBJ1-5; TRBD1 agrees at 9 bases. Germline V gene sequence: CDR1 SGHTA, CDR2 FQGNSA. This CDR3 region has 17 residues. The junction had 8 bases not matched to a gene; V was cut back by 5 bases and J by 0 bases. The chain's CDR3 is CASSPRTGDYSNQPQHF. The CDR3 DNA reads TGTGCCAGCAGCCCAAGGACAGGGGATTATAGCAATCAGCCCCAGCATTTT.

This chain uses TRBV29-1 with TRBJ2-1; 9 bases are a match to TRBD1. The CDR3 runs 15 residues. Germline V CDR1 and CDR2: SQVTM, ANQGSEA. With V trimmed by 4 bases and J by 6 bases, 10 bases remained unmatched. This chain's CDR3 is CSVVKGTGTFNEQFF. The CDR3 DNA reads TGCAGCGTTGTTAAGGGGACAGGGACTTTCAATGAGCAGTTCTTC.

The chain has TRBV7-8 and TRBJ2-7; TRBD2 aligns across 8 bases. The CDR3 extends over 17 amino acids. The trim removed 4 bases at V and 3 bases at J, leaving 14 bases unmatched. The germline gives CDR1 SGHVS, CDR2 FQNEAQ. In DNA form, the CDR3 reads TGTGCCAGCAGCTCCGGTTTAAGCGGGGGCCTTTTCTACGAGCAGTACTTC. Its translation: CASSSGLSGGLFYEQYF.

The chain uses TRBV14 and TRBJ2-1, with D perhaps matching TRBD2 (5 bases). This CDR3 comprises 15 residues. Germline-derived CDR1 and CDR2 are SGHDN and FVKESK. The ends were cut back, 3 bases at V and 6 bases at J, with 15 bases in the middle. The CDR3 DNA reads as TGTGCCAGCAGCCAGCCGTCTGCGAGCGGCAATGAGCAGTTCTTC. Protein: CASSQPSASGNEQFF.

The chain uses TRBV6-4 and TRBJ1-1; D is perhaps TRBD1 (6 bases). CDR3 length: 14 residues. CDR1 and CDR2 (germline): MRHNA, SNTAGT. Trimming took off 7 bases at V and 3 bases at J, with 15 bases between the two ends. CDR3 in amino acids: CASKYRGADTEAFF. As DNA, the CDR3 is TGTGCCAGCAAATATCGGGGGGCGGACACTGAAGCTTTCTTT.

The chain combines TRBV9 with TRBJ1-6; D remains ambiguous. CDR1 and CDR2 from the germline V gene are SGDLS and YYNGEE. The CDR3 consists of 12 residues. The V end was cut by 4 bases, the J end by 6 bases, with 5 bases between. The CDR3 region is CASSPRNSPLHF. CDR3 DNA sequence: TGTGCCAGCAGCCCCCGTAATTCACCCCTCCACTTT.